The present T cell receptor beta chain was sequenced within a study of metastatic and nonmetastatic thyroid tumors. Background on the study: The comparison covered peripheral blood and tumor or nodule tissue in malignant and benign thyroid patients.

As to this clone: Its antigen is undetermined.

Ahead of thyroid surgery, no patient had received treatment of any kind. This CDR3 comprises 15 residues. The V gene's germline CDR1 is DFQATT and CDR2 SNEGSKA (reference sequence). Between the trimmed V and J ends, which lost 0 bases and 0 bases, there was a span of 10 bases. General study findings and limits: Reported TCR beta diversity, measured in blood and tumor, was significantly higher for malignant thyroid tumors than for benign nodules.

In the source study's methods: Between-group CDR3 differences, defined by clinicopathological status, yielded a distant-metastasis classifier for papillary thyroid cancer. TCRdb re-called clones via MiXCR from the PCR reads. Clone size and V and J calls follow TCRdb, not the original study. The table records tens of thousands of clones, 12% of them present only once. Sequencing was done on a sample of blood. This receptor was obtained from a female donor with papillary thyroid cancer or a benign thyroid nodule (not recorded which). Some clones in this sample may be carry-over from other donors' samples. The J gene is TRBJ2-3, the V gene TRBV20-1; D is ambiguous. The CDR3 DNA is TGCAGTGCTAGAGACATTGGGCGAAGCACAGATACGCAGTATTTT. This sequence encodes CSARDIGRSTDTQYF.